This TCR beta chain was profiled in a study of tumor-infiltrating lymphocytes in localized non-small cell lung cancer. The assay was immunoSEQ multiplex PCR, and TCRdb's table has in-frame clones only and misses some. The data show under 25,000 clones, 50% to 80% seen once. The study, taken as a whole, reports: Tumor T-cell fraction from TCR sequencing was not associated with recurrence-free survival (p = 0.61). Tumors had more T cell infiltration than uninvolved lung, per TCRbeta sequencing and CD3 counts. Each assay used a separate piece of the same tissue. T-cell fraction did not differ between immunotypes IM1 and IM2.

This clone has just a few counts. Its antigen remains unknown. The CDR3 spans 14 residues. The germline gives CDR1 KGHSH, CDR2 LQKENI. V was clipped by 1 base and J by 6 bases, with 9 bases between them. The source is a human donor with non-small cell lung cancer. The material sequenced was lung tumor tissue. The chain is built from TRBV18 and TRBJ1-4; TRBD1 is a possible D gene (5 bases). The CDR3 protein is CASSPLSQDEKLFF. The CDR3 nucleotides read TGTGCCAGCTCACCACTATCACAGGATGAAAAACTGTTTTTT.